The 12 T cell receptor beta chains reported below all come from one sample, sequenced in a study of beta chain features in type 1 diabetes. Overall study findings and caveats: Among patients with Type 1 diabetes, TCRB CDR3s were moderately but significantly shorter in every one of the four CD4+ subsets.

Antigens for these TCRs are unknown. The authors reverse transcribed all of the isolated RNA, so sequencing captured expressed TCRB transcripts. The table came from immunoSEQ multiplex PCR; TCRdb's copy has only in-frame clones and leaves some out. The table has some 150,000 clones, approximately 13% seen once. The source material was central memory CD4+ T cells from blood. All receptors derive from a man aged 18 to 29 with type 1 diabetes.

A few counts support this clone. V is TRBV29-1 and J is TRBJ1-2, with a tentative D call TRBD1 (6 bases). Germline V gives CDR1 SQVTM, CDR2 ANQGSEA. The CDR3 is 13 amino acids. Deletions cut 3 bases from V and 3 bases from J, with 11 bases between. The CDR3 sequence: CSVDQGTYYGYTF. The DNA of the CDR3 is TGCAGCGTTGACCAGGGGACGTACTATGGCTACACCTTC.

This clone has more than one count but fewer than ten. This chain uses TRBV4-2 with TRBJ2-3; 7 bases are a match to TRBD1. From germline, CDR1 is LGHNA and CDR2 YNFKEQ. Unmatched junction bases numbered 3, after V lost 0 bases and J lost 6 bases. The CDR3 covers 14 residues. CDR3 DNA sequence: TGTGCCAGCAGCCAAGAAAAGGGGGCGGATACGCAGTATTTT. This translates into CASSQEKGADTQYF.

This chain joins TRBV10-3 and TRBJ2-3; D unresolved. The V gene's germline CDR1 is ENHRY and CDR2 SYGVKD. Trimming stripped 2 bases from V and 4 bases from J, with 13 bases between. This CDR3 spans 15 amino acids. The CDR3 DNA is TGTGCCATCAGTGAGGGCCTTAGGACCCCAGATACGCAGTATTTT. It codes for CAISEGLRTPDTQYF.

This clone showed up just a few times. The J gene is TRBJ2-6, the V gene TRBV27; 7 nucleotides match TRBD1. Germline CDR1 MNHEY, CDR2 SMNVEV (reference sequence). This CDR3 comprises 17 residues. Trimming cost V 5 bases and J 0 bases; bases outside gene matches: 7. CDR3 protein: CASSPPGQTSGANVLTF. The CDR3 region has the DNA TGTGCCAGCAGTCCCCCGGGACAGACCTCTGGGGCCAACGTCCTGACTTTC.

As regards this clone: The sample carries other DNA sequences with the same CDR3. V is TRBV9 and J is TRBJ2-5, with D tentatively TRBD2 (5 bases). CDR1 is SGDLS and CDR2 is YYNGEE in the germline V gene. The ends were cut back, 0 bases at V and 5 bases at J, with 8 bases in the middle. This CDR3 region has 13 residues. The CDR3 nucleotides read TGTGCCAGCAGCGTAGGACCGGGGGAGACCCAGTACTTC. Its translation is CASSVGPGETQYF.

This clone was counted a few times. The chain uses TRBV30 and TRBJ1-2; D gene uncertain. The CDR3 is 13 residues long. V was shortened by 4 bases and J by 7 bases, with 16 bases between the two germline ends. Germline values: CDR1 GTSNPN, CDR2 SVGIG (reference sequence). In DNA form, the CDR3 reads TGTGCCTGGACCCTTGGACTGGGGTCTGGCTACACCTTC. Its protein is CAWTLGLGSGYTF.

The chain recombines TRBV7-7 with TRBJ2-1, with D possibly being TRBD1 or TRBD2 (5 bases each). The V end was cut by 3 bases, the J end by 0 bases, with 12 bases between. In germline, CDR1 is SSHAT, CDR2 FNYEAQ (reference sequence). There are 16 residues in the CDR3. The CDR3 loop is CASSLDGGSSYNEQFF. In nucleotides, the CDR3 is TGTGCCAGCAGCTTGGATGGGGGTAGCTCCTACAATGAGCAGTTCTTC.

In this sample, this clone turned up a few times. This sequence joins TRBV5-1 and TRBJ1-4; D ambiguous. V was pared by 0 bases and J by 7 bases, with 4 bases between. The CDR3 runs to 12 residues. CDR1 SGHRS and CDR2 YFSETQ come from the germline V gene. The CDR3 is CASSLDSEKLFF. CDR3 sequence (DNA): TGCGCCAGCAGCTTGGACAGTGAAAAACTGTTTTTT. Together with reference TRBV5-1 and TRBJ1-4, the CDR3 gives the full variable domain: KAGVTQTPRYLIKTRGQQVTLSCSPISGHRSVSWYQQTPGQGLQFLFEYFSETQRNKGNFPGRFSGRQFSNSRSEMNVSTLELGDSALYLCASSLDSEKLFFGSGTQLSVL.

This clone was detected only a few times. This chain connects TRBV19 to TRBJ1-3, with 7 bases lining up with TRBD1. This CDR3 has 17 residues. The junction had 7 bases not matched to a gene; V was cut back by 0 bases and J by 2 bases. Germline CDR1 and CDR2: LNHDA and SQIVND (reference sequence). This CDR3 is CASSIDAQGSAGNTIYF. CDR3 DNA sequence: TGTGCCAGTAGTATAGACGCACAGGGGTCGGCTGGAAACACCATATATTTT.

This chain links TRBV7-3 with TRBJ2-3; 9 bases are a match to TRBD1. The ends lost 4 bases at V and 5 bases at J; junction bases unmatched: 7. Germline V gene data show CDR1 as SGHTA and CDR2 as FQGTGA. The CDR3 covers 15 residues. The CDR3 loop is CASSYTPDRGDTQYF. The CDR3 DNA reads TGTGCCAGCAGCTACACCCCGGACAGGGGAGATACGCAGTATTTT. Combining the CDR3 with reference TRBV7-3 and TRBJ2-3 gives the whole variable domain GAGVSQTPSNKVTEKGKYVELRCDPISGHTALYWYRQSLGQGPEFLIYFQGTGAADDSGLPNDRFFAVRPEGSVSTLKIQRTERGDSAVYLCASSYTPDRGDTQYFGPGTRLTVL.

This clone was counted a few times. This chain joins TRBV11-2 and TRBJ1-2; D remains unclear. This CDR3 region has 13 residues. The germline CDR1 and CDR2 sequences are SGHAT and FQNNGV. The V and J ends lost 5 bases and 0 bases respectively, with 7 bases between them. For the CDR3, the DNA is TGTGCCAGCAGCCCAGCGGCTAACTATGGCTACACCTTC. Encoded protein: CASSPAANYGYTF. Variable domain in full (rest from reference TRBV11-2 and TRBJ1-2): EAGVAQSPRYKIIEKRQSVAFWCNPISGHATLYWYQQILGQGPKLLIQFQNNGVVDDSQLPKDRFSAERLKGVDSTLKIQPAKLEDSAVYLCASSPAANYGYTFGSGTRLTVV.

The chain uses TRBV7-2 and TRBJ2-6; D gene ambiguous. The CDR3 length is 15 residues. Trimming left V 6 bases short and J 0 bases short, with 9 bases between. Germline CDR1 SGHTA, CDR2 FQGNSA. The CDR3: CASRPESSGANVLTF. For the CDR3, the DNA is TGTGCCAGCAGACCAGAGAGCTCTGGGGCCAACGTCCTGACTTTC.